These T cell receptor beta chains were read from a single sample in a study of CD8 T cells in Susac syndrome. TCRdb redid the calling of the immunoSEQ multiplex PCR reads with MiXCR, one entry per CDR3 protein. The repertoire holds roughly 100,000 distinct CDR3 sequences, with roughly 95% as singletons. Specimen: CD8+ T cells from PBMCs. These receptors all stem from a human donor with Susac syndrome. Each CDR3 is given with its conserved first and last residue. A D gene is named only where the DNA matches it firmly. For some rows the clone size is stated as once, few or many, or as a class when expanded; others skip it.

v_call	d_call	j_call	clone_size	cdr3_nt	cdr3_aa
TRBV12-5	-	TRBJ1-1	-	TGTGCTAGTGGCCTTCAATTACACACTGAAGCTTTCTTT	CASGLQLHTEAFF
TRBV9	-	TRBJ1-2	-	TGTGCCAGCAGCGAATACAGGGACTATGGCTACACCTTC	CASSEYRDYGYTF
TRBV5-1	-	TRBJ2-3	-	TGCGCCAGCAGCCCCCCCAGAGGGGATACAGATACGCAGTATTTT	CASSPPRGDTDTQYF
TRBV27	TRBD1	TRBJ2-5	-	TGTGCCAGCAGTTTACGACAGGGGAAGCGAGAGACCCAGTACTTC	CASSLRQGKRETQYF
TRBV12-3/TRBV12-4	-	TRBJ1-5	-	TGTGCCAGCAGTTTAGCTCGCAATCAGCCCCAGCATTTT	CASSLARNQPQHF
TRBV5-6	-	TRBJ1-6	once	TGTGCCAGCAGCCAGAACAATTCACCCCTCCACTTT	CASSQNNSPLHF
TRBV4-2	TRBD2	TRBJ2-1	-	TGTGCCAGCAGCCAACCGGGACTAGCGGACGAGCAGTTCTTC	CASSQPGLADEQFF
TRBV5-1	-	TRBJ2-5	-	TGTGCCAGCAGCTTGGCAGGAGGGGAGACCCAGTACTTC	CASSLAGGETQYF
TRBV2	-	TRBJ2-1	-	TGTGCCAGCGGCCCTAATGAGCAGTTCTTC	CASGPNEQFF
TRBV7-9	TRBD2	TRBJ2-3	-	TGTGCCAGCGGACTACCGGGACTAGCACTTTCCGATACGCAGTATTTT	CASGLPGLALSDTQYF
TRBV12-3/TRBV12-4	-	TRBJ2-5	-	TGTGCCAGCAGTTTCCCGGGGGAAGAGACCCAGTACTTC	CASSFPGEETQYF
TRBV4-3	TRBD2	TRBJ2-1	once	TGCGCCAGCAGCCAAGATACTAGCGGGGACCTAGGTGAGCAGTTCTTC	CASSQDTSGDLGEQFF
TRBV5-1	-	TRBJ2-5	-	TGCGCCAGCACCGGGACAAACCAAGAGACCCAGTACTTC	CASTGTNQETQYF
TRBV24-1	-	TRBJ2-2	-	TGTGCCACCAGTGATCCGAACACCGGGGAGCTGTTTTTT	CATSDPNTGELFF
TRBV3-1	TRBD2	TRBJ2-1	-	TGTGCCAGCAGCCCAATAGCGGGTGAATACAATGAGCAGTTCTTC	CASSPIAGEYNEQFF
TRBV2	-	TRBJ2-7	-	TGTGCCACCAGAGAGGGGAGCTCCTACGAGCAGTACTTC	CATREGSSYEQYF
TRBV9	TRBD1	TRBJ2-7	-	TGTGCCAGCAGCGCAATCCCGGGACAGGGATACGAGCAGTACTTC	CASSAIPGQGYEQYF
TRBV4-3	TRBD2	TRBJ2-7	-	TGCGCCAGCAGCGAAGGACTAGCGGGAAATTACGAGCAGTACTTC	CASSEGLAGNYEQYF
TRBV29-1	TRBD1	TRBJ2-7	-	TGCAGCGGGGGGACAGATGAACCCTACGAGCAGTACTTC	CSGGTDEPYEQYF
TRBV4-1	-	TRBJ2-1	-	TGCGCCAGCAGCCAAGATCAGGCGGGTGAGCAGTTCTTC	CASSQDQAGEQFF
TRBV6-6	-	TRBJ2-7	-	TGTGCCAGCAGCCCCGGGACAACCTACGAGCAGTACTTC	CASSPGTTYEQYF
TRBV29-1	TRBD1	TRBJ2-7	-	TGCAGCGTTGAAAAAGGGGGCGATCTTTACGAGCAGTACTTC	CSVEKGGDLYEQYF
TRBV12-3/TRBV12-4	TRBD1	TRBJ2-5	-	TGTGCCAGCAGTGCTGACAGGGGCGTTGAGACCCAGTACTTC	CASSADRGVETQYF
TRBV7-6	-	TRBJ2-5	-	TGTGCCAGCAAATGGTATGGGGAAGAGACCCAGTACTTC	CASKWYGEETQYF
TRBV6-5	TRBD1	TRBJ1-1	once	TGTGCCAGCAGCCTATCCGGGACAGGGAAAATTGAAGCTTTCTTT	CASSLSGTGKIEAFF
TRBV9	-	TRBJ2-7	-	TGTGCCAGCAGCGTCGGGACAAGAAACAACGAGCAGTACTTC	CASSVGTRNNEQYF
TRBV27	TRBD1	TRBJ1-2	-	TGTGCCAGCAGCGATGGGACAGGGAAAGGCTACACCTTC	CASSDGTGKGYTF
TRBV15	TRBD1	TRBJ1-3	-	TGTGCCACCAGCAAAGAGACAGGGTCCGTCTCTGGAAACACCATATATTTT	CATSKETGSVSGNTIYF
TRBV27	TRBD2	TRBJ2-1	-	TGTGCCAGCACCCTAGCGGGGGGGAACAATGAGCAGTTCTTC	CASTLAGGNNEQFF
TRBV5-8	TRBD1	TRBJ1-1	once	TGTGCCAGCAGCTTGGGGACAGGGGACTGGAACGTTTTCTTT	CASSLGTGDWNVFF
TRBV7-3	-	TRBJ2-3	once	TGTGCCAGCAGCTTATCTGGAAAGTTGGGCACAGATACGCAGTATTTT	CASSLSGKLGTDTQYF
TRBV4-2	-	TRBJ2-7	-	TGTGCCAGCAGCCCCGCGGAATCCTACGAGCAGTACTTC	CASSPAESYEQYF
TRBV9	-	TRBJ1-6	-	TGTGCCAGCGGACCTACAAATTCACCCCTCCACTTT	CASGPTNSPLHF
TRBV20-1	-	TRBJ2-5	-	TGCAGTGCTAGAGACCCCACGGGACAAGAGACCCAGTACTTC	CSARDPTGQETQYF
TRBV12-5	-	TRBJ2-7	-	TGTGCTAGTGGTTTGGATCACGCCAGGTACGAGCAGTACTTC	CASGLDHARYEQYF
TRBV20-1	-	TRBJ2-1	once	TGCAGTGCTAGAACGGATAGCTCCTACAATGAGCAGTTCTTC	CSARTDSSYNEQFF
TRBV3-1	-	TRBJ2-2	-	TGTGCCAGCAGCCAGGTCTTCGGCCACAGGACTTCGAACACCGGGGAGCTGTTTTTT	CASSQVFGHRTSNTGELFF
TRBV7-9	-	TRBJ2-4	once	TGTGCCAGCAGCTTATCGGACAGCCAAAACATTCAGTACTTC	CASSLSDSQNIQYF